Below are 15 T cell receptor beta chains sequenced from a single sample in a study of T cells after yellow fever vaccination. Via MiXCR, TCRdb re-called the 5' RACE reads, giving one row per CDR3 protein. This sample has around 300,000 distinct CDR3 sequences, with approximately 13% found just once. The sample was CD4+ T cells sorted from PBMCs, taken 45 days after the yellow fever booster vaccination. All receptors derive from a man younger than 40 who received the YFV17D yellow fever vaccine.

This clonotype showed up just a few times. This CDR3 is CSAASQIGYEQYF. The CDR3 coding sequence is TGCAGTGCGGCGAGCCAGATAGGCTACGAGCAGTACTTC. The V call is TRBV20-1, the J call TRBJ2-7; D uncertain. Germline loops: CDR1 DFQATT, CDR2 SNEGSKA (reference sequence). The CDR3 length is 13 residues. Trimming removed 6 bases at V and 3 bases at J, with 15 bases between.

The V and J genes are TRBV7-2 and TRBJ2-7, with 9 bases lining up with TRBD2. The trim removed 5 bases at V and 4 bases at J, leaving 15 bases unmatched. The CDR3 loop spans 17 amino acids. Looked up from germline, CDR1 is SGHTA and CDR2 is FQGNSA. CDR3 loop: CASSRMMSSGRVYEQYF. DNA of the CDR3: TGTGCCAGCAGCAGGATGATGAGTAGCGGGAGAGTATACGAGCAGTACTTC.

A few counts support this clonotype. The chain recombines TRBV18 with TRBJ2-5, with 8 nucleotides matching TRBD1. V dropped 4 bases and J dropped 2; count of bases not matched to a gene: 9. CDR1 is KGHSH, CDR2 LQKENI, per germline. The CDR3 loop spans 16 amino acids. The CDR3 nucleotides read TGTGCCAGCTCACTTACATCCGGGACAGGACAAGAGACCCAGTACTTC. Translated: CASSLTSGTGQETQYF.

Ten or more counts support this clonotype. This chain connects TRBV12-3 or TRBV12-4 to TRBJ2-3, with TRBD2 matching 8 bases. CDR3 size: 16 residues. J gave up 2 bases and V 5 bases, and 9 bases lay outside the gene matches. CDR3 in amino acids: CASSPLYGRDTDTQYF. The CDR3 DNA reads TGTGCCAGCAGTCCCCTCTACGGGAGGGACACAGATACGCAGTATTTT.

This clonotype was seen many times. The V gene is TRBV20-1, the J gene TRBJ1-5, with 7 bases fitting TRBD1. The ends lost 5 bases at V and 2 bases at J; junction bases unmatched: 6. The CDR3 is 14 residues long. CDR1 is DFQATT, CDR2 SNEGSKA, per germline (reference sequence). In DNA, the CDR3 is TGCAGTGCTCGACCCGGGACAGGCAATCAGCCCCAGCATTTT. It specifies CSARPGTGNQPQHF.

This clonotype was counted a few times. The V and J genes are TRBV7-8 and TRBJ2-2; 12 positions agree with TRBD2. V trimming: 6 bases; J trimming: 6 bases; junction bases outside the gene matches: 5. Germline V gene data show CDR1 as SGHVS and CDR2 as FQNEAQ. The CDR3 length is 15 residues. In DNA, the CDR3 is TGTGCCAGCAGTGGACTAGCGGGAATCGCCGGGGAGCTGTTTTTT. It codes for CASSGLAGIAGELFF.

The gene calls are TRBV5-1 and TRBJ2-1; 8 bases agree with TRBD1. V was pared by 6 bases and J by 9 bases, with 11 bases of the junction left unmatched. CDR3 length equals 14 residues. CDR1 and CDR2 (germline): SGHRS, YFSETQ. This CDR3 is CASNSDEDRGEQFF. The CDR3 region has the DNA TGCGCCAGCAACTCAGACGAAGACAGGGGTGAGCAGTTCTTC.

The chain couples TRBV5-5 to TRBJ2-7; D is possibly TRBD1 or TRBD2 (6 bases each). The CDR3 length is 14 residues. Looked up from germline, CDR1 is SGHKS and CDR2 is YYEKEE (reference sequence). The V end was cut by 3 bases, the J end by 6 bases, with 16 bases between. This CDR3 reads CASSSRGPGLEQYF. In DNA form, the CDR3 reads TGTGCCAGCAGCTCCCGGGGGCCGGGGCTCGAGCAGTACTTC.

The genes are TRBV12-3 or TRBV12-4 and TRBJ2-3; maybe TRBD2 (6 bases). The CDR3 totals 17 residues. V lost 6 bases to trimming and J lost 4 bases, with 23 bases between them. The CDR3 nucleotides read TGTGCCAGCAGCCTAGGCCATAGCGGAGGGTGGGCAGATACGCAGTATTTT. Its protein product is CASSLGHSGGWADTQYF.

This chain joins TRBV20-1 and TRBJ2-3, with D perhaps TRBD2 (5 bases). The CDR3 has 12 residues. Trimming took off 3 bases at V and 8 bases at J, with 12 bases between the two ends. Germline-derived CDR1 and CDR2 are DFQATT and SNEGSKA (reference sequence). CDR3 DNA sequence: TGCAGTGCTAGCATAGCGCAGGTTACGCAGTATTTT. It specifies CSASIAQVTQYF.

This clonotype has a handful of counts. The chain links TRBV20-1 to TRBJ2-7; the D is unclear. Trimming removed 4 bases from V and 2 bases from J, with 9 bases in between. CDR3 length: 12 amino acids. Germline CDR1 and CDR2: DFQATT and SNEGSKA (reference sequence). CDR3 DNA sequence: TGCAGTGCTATTGACTCAACCTACGAGCAGTACTTC. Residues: CSAIDSTYEQYF.

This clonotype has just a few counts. The DNA for the CDR3 is TGTGCCAGCAGCTTATCTCCGCGGGCAGGGTTTCATGAGCAGTTCTTC. Residues: CASSLSPRAGFHEQFF. This sequence joins TRBV7-9 and TRBJ2-1; D assignment may be TRBD1 or TRBD2 (5 bases each). The V end was cut by 2 bases, the J end by 8 bases, with 19 bases between. Per germline, CDR1 SEHNR and CDR2 FQNEAQ (reference sequence). The CDR3 totals 16 residues.

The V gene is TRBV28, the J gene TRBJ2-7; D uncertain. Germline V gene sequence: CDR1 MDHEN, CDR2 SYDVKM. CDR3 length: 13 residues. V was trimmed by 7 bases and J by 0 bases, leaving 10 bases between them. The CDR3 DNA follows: TGTGCCAGCACCGTGCAGAGCTCCTACGAGCAGTACTTC. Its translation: CASTVQSSYEQYF.

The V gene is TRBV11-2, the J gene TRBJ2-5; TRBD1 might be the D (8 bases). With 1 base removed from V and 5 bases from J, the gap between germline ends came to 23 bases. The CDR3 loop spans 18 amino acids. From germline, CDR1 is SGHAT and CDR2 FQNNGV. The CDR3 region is CASSLGRTGIAGVETQYF. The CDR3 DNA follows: TGTGCCAGCAGCTTAGGGAGGACAGGGATCGCGGGAGTGGAGACCCAGTACTTC.

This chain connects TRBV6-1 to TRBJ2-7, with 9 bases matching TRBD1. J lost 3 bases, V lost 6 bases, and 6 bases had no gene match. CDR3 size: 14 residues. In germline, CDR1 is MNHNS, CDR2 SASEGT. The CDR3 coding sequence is TGTGCCAGCAGGCCGGGACAGGGAGACTACGAGCAGTACTTC. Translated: CASRPGQGDYEQYF.